The rows below give T cell receptor beta chains drawn from one sample of a study of blood T cell repertoires in COVID-19. The protocol was immunoSEQ multiplex PCR, while the TCRdb copy is restricted to in-frame clones and leaves out a portion. The repertoire holds 44,000 or so clones, with 86% as singletons. Source material: peripheral blood. These receptors were obtained from a human donor in a cohort sampled during active COVID-19. The CDR3 runs from the conserved cysteine through the conserved F or W. Fields, in order: V gene, clone size, J gene, D gene, CDR3 protein, CDR3 DNA. The D gene is left open where the match is weak. Clone size, where shown, is once, few, many, or a class for clones that have expanded.

V gene: TRBV11-2
clone size: -
J gene: TRBJ2-3
D gene: -
CDR3 protein: CASSLGDTQYF
CDR3 DNA: TGTGCCAGCAGCCTCGGGGATACGCAGTATTTT

V gene: TRBV30
clone size: -
J gene: TRBJ1-1
D gene: TRBD1
CDR3 protein: CAWSARGTGGKGTEAFF
CDR3 DNA: TGTGCCTGGAGTGCCCGCGGAACAGGGGGAAAGGGAACTGAAGCTTTCTTT

V gene: TRBV12-5
clone size: -
J gene: TRBJ2-3
D gene: TRBD2
CDR3 protein: CASGSGTSGGAGDTQYF
CDR3 DNA: TGTGCTAGTGGTAGTGGGACTAGCGGGGGGGCCGGAGATACGCAGTATTTT

V gene: TRBV5-1
clone size: -
J gene: TRBJ2-1
D gene: -
CDR3 protein: CASSLSGASGNEQFF
CDR3 DNA: TGCGCCAGCAGCTTGTCAGGGGCGTCAGGGAATGAGCAGTTCTTC

V gene: TRBV7-2
clone size: -
J gene: TRBJ1-4
D gene: -
CDR3 protein: CASSLGGGAGEKLFF
CDR3 DNA: TGTGCCAGCAGCTTAGGGGGAGGCGCGGGGGAAAAACTGTTTTTT

V gene: TRBV10-1
clone size: -
J gene: TRBJ2-3
D gene: -
CDR3 protein: CASSSELADTQYF
CDR3 DNA: TGCGCCAGCAGTTCCGAACTCGCAGATACGCAGTATTTT

V gene: TRBV10-1
clone size: once
J gene: TRBJ2-7
D gene: TRBD1
CDR3 protein: CASTAGQGSYEQYF
CDR3 DNA: TGCGCCAGCACCGCCGGACAGGGGTCCTACGAGCAGTACTTC

V gene: TRBV27
clone size: -
J gene: TRBJ2-7
D gene: -
CDR3 protein: CASSLRGGEQYF
CDR3 DNA: TGTGCCAGCAGTTTACGAGGGGGCGAGCAGTACTTC

V gene: TRBV5-1
clone size: -
J gene: TRBJ2-5
D gene: TRBD2
CDR3 protein: CASSLEFGASGGETQYF
CDR3 DNA: TGCGCCAGCAGCTTGGAGTTTGGGGCTAGCGGGGGCGAGACCCAGTACTTC

V gene: TRBV19
clone size: once
J gene: TRBJ1-1
D gene: TRBD1
CDR3 protein: CASRLRDRVSEAFF
CDR3 DNA: TGTGCCAGTAGGCTTCGGGACAGGGTCTCTGAAGCTTTCTTT

V gene: TRBV5-6
clone size: once
J gene: TRBJ2-7
D gene: -
CDR3 protein: CASSPLGAHEQYF
CDR3 DNA: TGTGCCAGCAGCCCCCTGGGGGCCCACGAGCAGTACTTC

V gene: TRBV6-4
clone size: -
J gene: TRBJ1-1
D gene: -
CDR3 protein: CASSDSTGGNTEVFF
CDR3 DNA: TGTGCCAGCAGTGACTCGACTGGAGGGAACACTGAAGTTTTCTTT

V gene: TRBV25-1
clone size: -
J gene: TRBJ1-2
D gene: -
CDR3 protein: CASSASRGGSYTF
CDR3 DNA: TGTGCCAGCAGTGCATCCAGGGGTGGGAGCTACACCTTC

V gene: TRBV11-2
clone size: -
J gene: TRBJ1-5
D gene: -
CDR3 protein: CASSSDTDSNQPQHF
CDR3 DNA: TGTGCCAGCAGCTCGGACACTGATAGCAATCAGCCCCAGCATTTT

V gene: TRBV5-6
clone size: -
J gene: TRBJ1-1
D gene: TRBD1
CDR3 protein: CASSWFGTGGRTEAFF
CDR3 DNA: TGTGCCAGCAGCTGGTTTGGGACAGGGGGAAGGACTGAAGCTTTCTTT

V gene: TRBV11-1
clone size: once
J gene: TRBJ2-2
D gene: -
CDR3 protein: CASSLVRGRSGGELFF
CDR3 DNA: TGTGCCAGCAGCTTAGTGCGGGGGCGATCTGGCGGGGAGCTGTTTTTT

V gene: TRBV5-1
clone size: -
J gene: TRBJ2-5
D gene: -
CDR3 protein: CASSYRQNQETQYF
CDR3 DNA: TGCGCCAGCAGCTATAGACAGAATCAAGAGACCCAGTACTTC

V gene: TRBV7-8
clone size: -
J gene: TRBJ1-2
D gene: -
CDR3 protein: CASSEINLINYGYTF
CDR3 DNA: TGTGCCAGCAGCGAGATAAATTTGATTAACTATGGCTACACCTTC

V gene: TRBV4-1
clone size: -
J gene: TRBJ2-4
D gene: -
CDR3 protein: CASSQGAGNRDIQYF
CDR3 DNA: TGCGCCAGCAGCCAAGGGGCGGGGAATAGAGACATTCAGTACTTC

V gene: TRBV19
clone size: -
J gene: TRBJ1-5
D gene: TRBD1
CDR3 protein: CASRVTGVGNQPQHF
CDR3 DNA: TGTGCCAGTAGGGTAACAGGGGTCGGCAATCAGCCCCAGCATTTT

V gene: TRBV6-1
clone size: -
J gene: TRBJ2-5
D gene: -
CDR3 protein: CASGGIGGSDQETQYF
CDR3 DNA: TGTGCCAGCGGTGGGATAGGGGGATCCGACCAAGAGACCCAGTACTTC

V gene: TRBV6-1
clone size: -
J gene: TRBJ2-7
D gene: -
CDR3 protein: CASSGFLEGTTYEQYF
CDR3 DNA: TGTGCCAGCAGTGGTTTCTTGGAGGGAACCACCTACGAGCAGTACTTC

V gene: TRBV5-6
clone size: -
J gene: TRBJ1-6
D gene: TRBD1
CDR3 protein: CASSLDRRSYNSPLHF
CDR3 DNA: TGTGCCAGCAGCCTGGACAGGCGGTCCTATAATTCACCCCTCCACTTT

V gene: TRBV5-6
clone size: -
J gene: TRBJ1-2
D gene: TRBD1
CDR3 protein: CASSPGTAVYGYTF
CDR3 DNA: TGTGCCAGCAGCCCCGGGACAGCAGTTTATGGCTACACCTTC

V gene: TRBV11-2
clone size: once
J gene: TRBJ2-5
D gene: -
CDR3 protein: CASSSIGRETQYF
CDR3 DNA: TGTGCCAGCAGCTCCATCGGTAGAGAGACCCAGTACTTC